The next 6 T cell receptor beta chains were all read from a single sample in a study of shared clonotypes between healthy human individuals. Sequencing was performed with immunoSEQ multiplex PCR; in TCRdb, only in-frame clones are kept and a portion is missing. This table holds around 1.9 million clones, around 93% found once. Terminally differentiated effector memory CD45RA+ cells were excluded from the naive CD8 cells, which were CD45RO-negative and positively selected for CCR7. The sequenced sample consisted of naive CD8+ T cells from PBMCs. The receptors here all came from a man aged 18 to 30 in good health. Some clones in this sample may be carry-over from other donors' samples.

The CDR3 sequence: CASRKGVRETQYF. CDR3 nucleotide sequence: TGTGCCAGCAGAAAGGGGGTCCGGGAGACCCAGTACTTC. This chain joins TRBV6-6 and TRBJ2-5; the D gene is possibly TRBD1 (6 bases). Germline lookup yields CDR1 MNHNY and CDR2 SVGAGI (reference sequence). This CDR3 has 13 amino acids. V lost 6 bases and J 5 bases, leaving 13 bases between the germline ends.

The rearrangement uses TRBV27 and TRBJ1-1, with no clear D. Trimming took 3 bases from V and 4 from J, leaving 9 bases between them. CDR3 length equals 13 residues. Germline CDR1 and CDR2: MNHEY and SMNVEV (reference sequence). The CDR3 DNA reads TGTGCCAGCAGTTTTGGGCGGGCCACTGAAGCTTTCTTT. Protein sequence: CASSFGRATEAFF.

The chain couples TRBV13 to TRBJ2-3; possibly TRBD2 for D (6 bases). Per germline, CDR1 PRHDT and CDR2 FYEKMQ (reference sequence). The CDR3 runs 17 residues. The V gene lost 5 bases and the J gene lost 3 bases, with 21 bases spanning the gap. The chain's CDR3 is CASSLVGSGEKTDTQYF. In DNA form, the CDR3 reads TGTGCCAGCAGCCTAGTGGGGTCGGGAGAGAAGACAGATACGCAGTATTTT.

V usage is TRBV19 and J usage is TRBJ1-5, with D possibly matching TRBD1 (6 bases). Germline V gives CDR1 LNHDA, CDR2 SQIVND (reference sequence). V gave up 5 bases and J gave up 6 bases, with 17 bases separating them. This CDR3 is built from 15 residues. The CDR3 loop is CASSSSRGGGQPQHF. In DNA, the CDR3 is TGTGCCAGTAGTTCGAGCAGGGGAGGCGGTCAGCCCCAGCATTTT.

The chain joins TRBV19 to TRBJ1-4; D is undetermined. Trimming cost V 3 bases and J 0 bases, with 5 bases left between them. CDR3 length: 14 residues. Per germline, CDR1 LNHDA and CDR2 SQIVND (reference sequence). In DNA form, the CDR3 reads TGTGCCAGTAGTATTTATGCAACTAATGAAAAACTGTTTTTT. Translated, it gives CASSIYATNEKLFF. The complete variable domain, with remaining parts taken from reference TRBV19 and TRBJ1-4, reads DGGITQSPKYLFRKEGQNVTLSCEQNLNHDAMYWYRQDPGQGLRLIYYSQIVNDFQKGDIAEGYSVSREKKESFPLTVTSAQKNPTAFYLCASSIYATNEKLFFGSGTQLSVL.

The chain recombines TRBV7-9 with TRBJ1-1; no clear D. From germline, CDR1 is SEHNR and CDR2 FQNEAQ (reference sequence). The CDR3 length is 14 residues. The germline V and J ends were trimmed by 1 base and 3 bases, with 9 bases remaining between them. The CDR3 DNA reads as TGTGCCAGCAGCTTAGGAGTTCCTTACACTGAAGCTTTCTTT. Translation: CASSLGVPYTEAFF. The full variable domain, with the rest looked up from reference TRBV7-9 and TRBJ1-1, is DTGVSQNPRHKITKRGQNVTFRCDPISEHNRLYWYRQTLGQGPEFLTYFQNEAQLEKSRLLSDRFSAERPKGSFSTLEIQRTEQGDSAMYLCASSLGVPYTEAFFGQGTRLTVV.